Shown below are 10 T cell receptor beta chains from a single sample sequenced in a study of T-cell memory formation after mild COVID-19. One entry per CDR3 protein, called by TCRdb with MiXCR from the 5' RACE reads. Altogether roughly 190,000 distinct CDR3 sequences are present, approximately 20% being singletons, with the ten largest covering 2.4%. What was sequenced was PBMCs or a T cell subset sorted from them (not recorded which). Every receptor here comes from an adult woman who had mild COVID-19 (a few samples of this study predate the infection). Cell type and time point are not known.

This clonotype was counted a few times. The J gene is TRBJ1-4, the V gene TRBV27, with 10 bases matching TRBD1. The germline V gene encodes CDR1 MNHEY and CDR2 SMNVEV (reference sequence). There are 16 residues in the CDR3. V lost 5 bases, J lost 7 bases, and 10 bases stayed unmatched. CDR3 nucleotide sequence: TGTGCCAGCAGTCCCTCGGGACAGGGGAGCGGTGAAAAACTGTTTTTT. Translated: CASSPSGQGSGEKLFF.

This clonotype was seen only a few times. The chain joins TRBV5-6 to TRBJ2-7, with TRBD2 matching over 14 bases. The trim removed 0 bases at V and 8 bases at J, leaving 4 bases unmatched. CDR1 and CDR2 (germline): SGHDT, YYEEEE. The CDR3 is 15 residues long. As DNA, the CDR3 is TGTGCCAGCAGCTTGGGGGGACTAGCGGGAGATAAGCAGTACTTC. This gives the protein CASSLGGLAGDKQYF. The full variable domain, rest sourced from reference TRBV5-6 and TRBJ2-7, is DAGVTQSPTHLIKTRGQQVTLRCSPKSGHDTVSWYQQALGQGPQFIFQYYEEEERQRGNFPDRFSGHQFPNYSSELNVNALLLGDSALYLCASSLGGLAGDKQYFGPGTRLTVT.

This clonotype was detected only a few times. The chain joins TRBV7-6 to TRBJ1-2; D is unresolved. Germline-derived CDR1 and CDR2 are SGHVS and FNYEAQ. The CDR3 is 18 amino acids. Trimming shortened V by 2 bases and J by 2 bases, and 21 bases separated the two germline ends. The DNA of the CDR3 is TGTGCCAGCAGCTTAACCGGTTGGGGTCGGAAAACGAACTATGGCTACACCTTC. Its protein product is CASSLTGWGRKTNYGYTF.

Only a few counts were recorded for this clonotype. The V call is TRBV11-3, the J call TRBJ2-5; D remains ambiguous. Per germline, CDR1 SGHNT and CDR2 YENEEA. CDR3 length equals 13 residues. V was clipped by 5 bases and J by 5 bases, with 12 bases between them. Here the CDR3 reads CASSPHGTETQYF. In nucleotides, the CDR3 is TGTGCCAGCAGCCCGCACGGCACGGAGACCCAGTACTTC.

This clonotype was counted between two and nine times. The chain joins TRBV29-1 to TRBJ2-7; unclear D gene. V gave up 7 bases and J gave up 3 bases, with 10 bases separating them. Per the germline V gene, CDR1 is SQVTM and CDR2 is ANQGSEA. This CDR3 region has 11 residues. Written as DNA, the CDR3 is TGCAGCGGAACAACCGGCTACGAGCAGTACTTC. Protein sequence: CSGTTGYEQYF.

The V gene is TRBV2, the J gene TRBJ1-5, with D tentatively TRBD1 (5 bases). V dropped 7 bases and J dropped 6 bases, with 16 bases sitting between them. The germline V gene has CDR1 SNHLY and CDR2 FYNNEI. This CDR3 spans 14 amino acids. The CDR3 region has the DNA TGTGCCAGCACCCGGGACCTCGCCGGTCAGCCCCAGCATTTT. Residues: CASTRDLAGQPQHF.

The J gene is TRBJ2-3, the V gene TRBV27, with D possibly matching TRBD2 (6 bases). CDR3 length: 15 amino acids. Germline assignment: CDR1 MNHEY and CDR2 SMNVEV (reference sequence). Trimming took off 8 bases at V and 6 bases at J, with 21 bases between the two ends. The CDR3 DNA reads TGTGCCAGCCAGTCGCTGGCCGCGGCGGGGGATACGCAGTATTTT. As protein: CASQSLAAAGDTQYF.

This clonotype has a handful of counts. This chain joins TRBV24-1 and TRBJ2-7; a possible D gene is TRBD1 (6 bases). This CDR3 comprises 13 residues. Germline CDR1 reads KGHDR; CDR2 reads SFDVKD. The V end lost 4 bases, the J end lost 5 bases, and 11 bases lay between the germline ends. In DNA form, the CDR3 reads TGTGCCACCAGTGACTCCAGGGGAGACGAGCAGTACTTC. Protein sequence: CATSDSRGDEQYF.

As for this clonotype: A junction boundary mismatches the germline segment, possibly from a read error. CDR3 amino acids: CATSGQSSTDTQYF. The CDR3, as DNA: TGTGCCACCAGCGGACAGTCTAGCACAGATACGCAGTATTTT. The chain employs TRBV7-9 and TRBJ2-3, with D possibly being TRBD1 (6 bases). The germline gives CDR1 SEHNR, CDR2 FQNEAQ (reference sequence). The CDR3 covers 14 residues.

This clonotype came up a few times. The chain uses TRBV20-1 and TRBJ1-1; D is unresolved. V was cut by 5 bases and J by 0 bases, with 7 bases left in between. This CDR3 spans 12 amino acids. From germline, CDR1 is DFQATT and CDR2 SNEGSKA (reference sequence). The DNA for the CDR3 is TGCAGTGCTCGACGGTTGAACACTGAAGCTTTCTTT. This sequence encodes CSARRLNTEAFF.